The TCR beta chain described here comes from a study of response to subunit inactivated influenza vaccine. TCRdb independently ran MiXCR on the RT-PCR reads; one entry per CDR3 protein. The sample lists 500,000 or so distinct CDR3 sequences, about 15% occurring once. This CDR3 is built from 15 residues. The germline V gene has CDR1 LGHNA and CDR2 YSLEER. V lost 1 base, J lost 1 base, and 10 bases lay in between. The source was CD4+ T cells sorted from PBMCs, collected less than 30 months after vaccination. This chain links TRBV4-3 with TRBJ1-1, with unresolved D. The sequence was obtained from a man between 50 and 69 years old who received an inactivated influenza vaccine. The CDR3 region is CASSQGMAGNTEAFF. In DNA form, the CDR3 reads TGCGCCAGCAGCCAAGGGATGGCAGGGAACACTGAAGCTTTCTTT.